A selection of T cell receptor beta chains follows, all from one sample in a study of cytomegalovirus exposure and HLA in healthy donors. Profiled with immunoSEQ multiplex PCR; TCRdb holds only in-frame clones, not every one. Counted here are under 250,000 clones, just under 80% occurring once; the ten biggest clones make up about 0.47%. Sequenced material: PBMCs. Every receptor here comes from a boy younger than 18 in good health and CMV-seronegative. The CDR3 runs from the conserved cysteine through the conserved F or W. Fields, in order: V gene, clone size, D gene, J gene, CDR3 protein, CDR3 DNA. D genes are given only for firm matches. A row's size may be missing; if present it is once, few, many or a size class.

v_gene: TRBV29-1; abundance: .; d_gene: TRBD1; j_gene: TRBJ1-1; CDR3aa: CSAAGQGDTEAFF; CDR3nt: TGCAGCGCCGCGGGACAGGGAGACACTGAAGCTTTCTTT
v_gene: TRBV6-1; abundance: .; d_gene: TRBD2; j_gene: TRBJ2-1; CDR3aa: CASSVRAGTIASNEQFF; CDR3nt: TGTGCCAGCAGTGTACGAGCCGGGACTATAGCTTCCAATGAGCAGTTCTTC
v_gene: TRBV28; abundance: .; d_gene: TRBD1; j_gene: TRBJ2-3; CDR3aa: CASSLWPGTGSGSRADTQYF; CDR3nt: TGTGCCAGCAGTTTATGGCCCGGGACAGGGAGTGGTAGCAGGGCAGATACGCAGTATTTT
v_gene: TRBV4-2; abundance: .; d_gene: .; j_gene: TRBJ2-2; CDR3aa: CASSQSALSNTGELFF; CDR3nt: TGTGCCAGCAGCCAATCCGCTCTATCGAACACCGGGGAGCTGTTTTTT
v_gene: TRBV7-8; abundance: .; d_gene: .; j_gene: TRBJ2-3; CDR3aa: CASSLEEGATQYF; CDR3nt: TGTGCCAGCAGCTTAGAGGAGGGGGCTACGCAGTATTTT
v_gene: TRBV5-6; abundance: .; d_gene: TRBD2; j_gene: TRBJ2-7; CDR3aa: CASSYRDYRGLTYEQYF; CDR3nt: TGTGCCAGCAGCTACCGGGACTACCGCGGCCTTACCTACGAGCAGTACTTC
v_gene: TRBV18; abundance: .; d_gene: TRBD1; j_gene: TRBJ1-2; CDR3aa: CASSRQGADGYTF; CDR3nt: TGTGCCAGCTCTCGCCAGGGGGCCGATGGCTACACCTTC
v_gene: TRBV20-1; abundance: .; d_gene: TRBD2; j_gene: TRBJ2-1; CDR3aa: CSARGRGEQFF; CDR3nt: TGCAGTGCTAGGGGGCGGGGGGAGCAGTTCTTC
v_gene: TRBV4-1; abundance: .; d_gene: .; j_gene: TRBJ1-4; CDR3aa: CASSQGWSGGEKLFF; CDR3nt: TGCGCCAGCAGCCAAGGATGGTCGGGGGGGGAAAAACTGTTTTTT
v_gene: TRBV27; abundance: .; d_gene: .; j_gene: TRBJ1-2; CDR3aa: CASSLWADYGYTF; CDR3nt: TGTGCCAGCAGTTTATGGGCTGACTATGGCTACACCTTC
v_gene: TRBV19; abundance: .; d_gene: TRBD2; j_gene: TRBJ2-7; CDR3aa: CASSQLAGDLSEQYF; CDR3nt: TGTGCCAGTAGTCAACTAGCGGGCGATCTCAGCGAGCAGTACTTC
v_gene: TRBV6-1; abundance: .; d_gene: .; j_gene: TRBJ2-7; CDR3aa: CASSEHGPSYEQYF; CDR3nt: TGTGCCAGCAGTGAACACGGTCCCTCCTACGAGCAGTACTTC
v_gene: TRBV7-9; abundance: .; d_gene: .; j_gene: TRBJ1-1; CDR3aa: CASSLGGRGAFF; CDR3nt: TGTGCCAGCAGCTTGGGGGGGCGCGGGGCTTTCTTT
v_gene: TRBV5-1; abundance: .; d_gene: .; j_gene: TRBJ2-1; CDR3aa: CASSPTSTPHNEQFF; CDR3nt: TGCGCCAGCAGCCCAACTAGCACTCCCCACAATGAGCAGTTCTTC
v_gene: TRBV25-1; abundance: few; d_gene: TRBD1; j_gene: TRBJ1-1; CDR3aa: CASGGQGLPEAFF; CDR3nt: TGTGCCAGCGGGGGACAGGGGCTGCCTGAAGCTTTCTTT
v_gene: TRBV11-3; abundance: .; d_gene: TRBD2; j_gene: TRBJ2-2; CDR3aa: CASSSWTSGGSAAKPGELFF; CDR3nt: TGTGCCAGCAGCTCATGGACTAGCGGGGGGTCGGCCGCAAAACCAGGGGAGCTGTTTTTT
v_gene: TRBV19; abundance: once; d_gene: TRBD1; j_gene: TRBJ1-2; CDR3aa: CASSIAHRGNYGYTF; CDR3nt: TGTGCCAGTAGTATAGCCCACAGGGGCAACTATGGCTACACCTTC
v_gene: TRBV10-3; abundance: .; d_gene: TRBD2; j_gene: TRBJ2-3; CDR3aa: CAIGGLAGGPGDTQYF; CDR3nt: TGTGCCATCGGGGGACTAGCGGGGGGCCCCGGGGATACGCAGTATTTT
v_gene: TRBV6-4; abundance: .; d_gene: .; j_gene: TRBJ2-3; CDR3aa: CASSEEAGTDTQYF; CDR3nt: TGTGCCAGCAGTGAGGAGGCGGGGACAGATACGCAGTATTTT
v_gene: TRBV4-2; abundance: .; d_gene: TRBD2; j_gene: TRBJ2-7; CDR3aa: CASSQDHGTSFYF; CDR3nt: TGTGCCAGCAGCCAAGACCATGGGACTAGTTTTTACTTC
v_gene: TRBV11-3; abundance: .; d_gene: .; j_gene: TRBJ1-4; CDR3aa: CASSLDPVEKLFF; CDR3nt: TGTGCCAGCAGCTTAGATCCCGTCGAAAAACTGTTTTTT
v_gene: TRBV5-1; abundance: .; d_gene: TRBD2; j_gene: TRBJ2-5; CDR3aa: CASSLASGGQTQYF; CDR3nt: TGCGCCAGCAGCTTGGCTAGCGGGGGACAGACCCAGTACTTC
v_gene: TRBV9; abundance: once; d_gene: .; j_gene: TRBJ2-1; CDR3aa: CASSVYDNEQFF; CDR3nt: TGTGCCAGCAGCGTCTACGACAATGAGCAGTTCTTC
v_gene: TRBV6-5; abundance: .; d_gene: TRBD2; j_gene: TRBJ2-7; CDR3aa: CASYRGGYSYEQYF; CDR3nt: TGTGCCAGCTATCGGGGGGGCTACTCCTACGAGCAGTACTTC
v_gene: TRBV6-7; abundance: .; d_gene: TRBD1; j_gene: TRBJ2-3; CDR3aa: CASSYSKFQGARSDTQYF; CDR3nt: TGTGCCAGCAGTTACTCGAAGTTTCAGGGGGCAAGGTCAGATACGCAGTATTTT
v_gene: TRBV30; abundance: .; d_gene: .; j_gene: TRBJ2-3; CDR3aa: CAWSVTTSTDTQYF; CDR3nt: TGTGCCTGGAGTGTAACCACTAGCACAGATACGCAGTATTTT
v_gene: TRBV6-5; abundance: .; d_gene: TRBD1; j_gene: TRBJ2-7; CDR3aa: CASTRGQGMYEQYF; CDR3nt: TGTGCCAGCACCAGGGGACAGGGGATGTACGAGCAGTACTTC
v_gene: TRBV7-9; abundance: .; d_gene: TRBD2; j_gene: TRBJ2-1; CDR3aa: CASRYSGRRSNEQFF; CDR3nt: TGTGCCAGCAGATATAGCGGGAGGAGGAGCAATGAGCAGTTCTTC
v_gene: TRBV11-3; abundance: .; d_gene: .; j_gene: TRBJ2-7; CDR3aa: CASSLEVLYEQYF; CDR3nt: TGTGCCAGCAGCTTAGAGGTACTGTACGAGCAGTACTTC
v_gene: TRBV2; abundance: .; d_gene: TRBD1; j_gene: TRBJ2-7; CDR3aa: CASSRRDRGHEQYF; CDR3nt: TGTGCCAGCAGTCGCCGGGACAGGGGCCACGAGCAGTACTTC
v_gene: TRBV4-1; abundance: .; d_gene: .; j_gene: TRBJ1-2; CDR3aa: CASSQARGVYGYTF; CDR3nt: TGCGCCAGCAGCCAAGCCCGGGGGGTCTATGGCTACACCTTC
v_gene: TRBV5-1; abundance: .; d_gene: .; j_gene: TRBJ2-7; CDR3aa: CASSLEVGAPYEQYF; CDR3nt: TGCGCCAGCAGCTTGGAGGTGGGAGCTCCCTACGAGCAGTACTTC
v_gene: TRBV9; abundance: .; d_gene: TRBD1; j_gene: TRBJ1-1; CDR3aa: CASSARDRGRLTEAFF; CDR3nt: TGTGCCAGCAGCGCACGGGACAGGGGGCGCCTCACTGAAGCTTTCTTT
v_gene: TRBV5-1; abundance: .; d_gene: .; j_gene: TRBJ2-1; CDR3aa: CASRRLENEQFF; CDR3nt: TGCGCCAGCAGGCGACTAGAGAATGAGCAGTTCTTC